Listed here are 8 T cell receptor beta chains from one sample, sequenced in a study of PD-L1 blockade in urothelial cancer (TCRdb year 2017). Library preparation was by the immunoSEQ multiplex PCR assay. Here the immuneACCESS table is served through TCRdb, limited to in-frame sequences with V and J called. Missing clones are a known gap in these copies; in checked studies unresolved V genes cover under half, and the rest lacks a known reason. The sample yields over 75,000 clones; 85% to 90% were counted once. Together, the top ten hold around 14% of the sample. The time point tag for this specimen amounts to: pretreatment peripheral blood. The sequencing here drew on PBMCs, taken around atezolizumab (anti-PD-L1) treatment. All receptors come from a man aged 60 to 75 with urothelial cancer.

This chain connects TRBV28 to TRBJ2-2; TRBD1 matches at 7 bases. V was pared by 7 bases and J by 0 bases, with 5 bases of the junction left unmatched. This CDR3 spans 15 amino acids. Germline assignment: CDR1 MDHEN and CDR2 SYDVKM. The CDR3, as DNA: TGTGCCAGCACCCGGGGACAGACGAACACCGGGGAGCTGTTTTTT. Protein product: CASTRGQTNTGELFF. Full variable domain (missing parts from reference TRBV28 and TRBJ2-2): DVKVTQSSRYLVKRTGEKVFLECVQDMDHENMFWYRQDPGLGLRLIYFSYDVKMKEKGDIPEGYSVSREKKERFSLILESASTNQTSMYLCASTRGQTNTGELFFGEGSRLTVL.

The chain couples TRBV6-5 to TRBJ2-3; 7 positions agree with TRBD2. Germline V gene sequence: CDR1 MNHEY, CDR2 SVGAGI. CDR3 length: 14 amino acids. V shed 10 bases, J shed 4 bases, and the junction held 11 bases outside the gene matches. CDR3 region: CATRTSVIPDTQYF. The CDR3 region has the DNA TGTGCCACCCGGACTAGTGTTATTCCAGATACGCAGTATTTT.

The chain carries TRBV11-3 and TRBJ2-7, with D possibly being TRBD2 (6 bases). From germline, CDR1 is SGHNT and CDR2 YENEEA. CDR3 size: 16 residues. V was clipped by 0 bases and J by 2 bases, with 14 bases between them. The chain's CDR3 is CASSLEGGIGTYEQYF. The CDR3 nucleotides are TGTGCCAGCAGCTTAGAGGGCGGGATCGGGACCTACGAGCAGTACTTC. Supplemented by reference TRBV11-3 and TRBJ2-7, the full variable domain reads EAGVVQSPRYKIIEKKQPVAFWCNPISGHNTLYWYLQNLGQGPELLIRYENEEAVDDSQLPKDRFSAERLKGVDSTLKIQPAELGDSAVYLCASSLEGGIGTYEQYFGPGTRLTVT.

This chain uses TRBV15 with TRBJ2-5; 8 bases map to TRBD2. The trim removed 0 bases at V and 0 bases at J, leaving 6 bases unmatched. Per the germline V gene, CDR1 is LNHNV and CDR2 is YYDKDF (reference sequence). This CDR3 has 17 amino acids. The CDR3 nucleotides read TGTGCCACCAGCAGAGATATTAGCGGGGAATACCAAGAGACCCAGTACTTC. It yields the protein CATSRDISGEYQETQYF.

The V call is TRBV6-1, the J call TRBJ1-6; D is possibly TRBD1 (5 bases). Trimming pared 3 bases from V and 6 bases from J, leaving 6 bases between. The length of the CDR3 is 13 residues. CDR1 is MNHNS and CDR2 is SASEGT in the germline V gene. CDR3 sequence: CASSDRVNSPLHF. In nucleotides, the CDR3 is TGTGCCAGCAGTGACAGGGTTAATTCACCCCTCCACTTT.

This clone was found many times. The chain recombines TRBV14 with TRBJ2-7; D not certain. Looked up from germline, CDR1 is SGHDN and CDR2 is FVKESK. The length of the CDR3 is 15 residues. Trimming took 1 base from V and 2 from J, leaving 12 bases between them. CDR3 sequence (DNA): TGTGCCAGCAGCCAAGTGGGTGGAGCTCCCTACGAGCAGTACTTC. Residues: CASSQVGGAPYEQYF.

The chain combines TRBV2 with TRBJ1-5; a weak D match, TRBD1 (6 bases). The germline V gene has CDR1 SNHLY and CDR2 FYNNEI. There are 15 residues in the CDR3. Trimming removed 6 bases from V and 0 bases from J, with 12 bases in between. In nucleotides, the CDR3 is TGTGCCAGCAGATGGGGGACAATTAGCAATCAGCCCCAGCATTTT. Amino acids: CASRWGTISNQPQHF.

The CDR3 DNA reads TGTGCCATCGGACTAGCGGGGGCTGGGGCCAACGTCCTGACTTTC. As protein: CAIGLAGAGANVLTF. This chain joins TRBV10-3 and TRBJ2-6, with 13 bases matching TRBD2. The CDR3 is made up of 15 amino acids. V shed 8 bases, J shed 2 bases, and the junction held 0 bases outside the gene matches. Germline CDR1 is ENHRY and CDR2 is SYGVKD.